What follows are 19 T cell receptor beta chains derived from one specimen sequenced in a study of radiotherapy plus CTLA-4 blockade in lung cancer. Libraries were prepared by immunoSEQ multiplex PCR; TCRdb keeps only in-frame clonotypes and omits some of them. The sample holds fewer than 140,000 clones, 85% to 90% seen once. Sequencing used peripheral blood, obtained from a patient treated with radiotherapy plus ipilimumab. The receptors shown here come from a human donor with non-small cell lung cancer that progressed on radiotherapy plus ipilimumab. Some clones in this sample may be carry-over from other donors' samples.

The gene calls are TRBV19 and TRBJ1-2; 7 bases are a match to TRBD1. The trim removed 0 bases at V and 4 bases at J, leaving 2 bases unmatched. The CDR3 has 14 amino acids. CDR1 is LNHDA, CDR2 SQIVND, per germline (reference sequence). In DNA, the CDR3 is TGTGCCAGTAGTATAGAAGGACAGGCCTATGGCTACACCTTC. Amino acid sequence: CASSIEGQAYGYTF. Looking up the rest from reference TRBV19 and TRBJ1-2 gives the full variable domain: DGGITQSPKYLFRKEGQNVTLSCEQNLNHDAMYWYRQDPGQGLRLIYYSQIVNDFQKGDIAEGYSVSREKKESFPLTVTSAQKNPTAFYLCASSIEGQAYGYTFGSGTRLTVV.

This clone was observed once. The chain is built from TRBV7-2 and TRBJ1-2; weak D call: TRBD1 (5 bases). V dropped 2 bases and J dropped 5 bases, with 9 bases sitting between them. Germline-derived CDR1 and CDR2 are SGHTA and FQGNSA. CDR3 length: 13 amino acids. The CDR3 loop reads CASSLFQGYGYTF. CDR3 sequence (DNA): TGTGCCAGCAGCTTATTCCAGGGATATGGCTACACCTTC.

Only a few counts were recorded for this clone. The V gene is TRBV14, the J gene TRBJ2-5; D may be TRBD1 or TRBD2 (5 bases each). The CDR3 spans 15 residues. The ends were cut back, 2 bases at V and 2 bases at J, with 12 bases in the middle. Germline CDR1 SGHDN, CDR2 FVKESK. This chain's CDR3 is CASSQNWGKQETQYF. The CDR3 bases are TGTGCCAGCAGCCAAAATTGGGGGAAACAAGAGACCCAGTACTTC.

A remark on this clone: Other DNA sequences of this sample code for an identical CDR3. The V and J genes are TRBV5-1 and TRBJ2-1; TRBD1 or TRBD2 may be the D gene (7 bases each). The germline V gene encodes CDR1 SGHRS and CDR2 YFSETQ. There are 16 residues in the CDR3. Trimming shortened V by 4 bases and J by 8 bases, and 22 bases separated the two germline ends. DNA for the CDR3: TGCGCCAGCAGCCCTTCGTGGGAGGGGGCGGCCTATGAGCAGTTCTTC. This sequence encodes CASSPSWEGAAYEQFF. The full variable domain, its missing parts supplied by reference TRBV5-1 and TRBJ2-1, is KAGVTQTPRYLIKTRGQQVTLSCSPISGHRSVSWYQQTPGQGLQFLFEYFSETQRNKGNFPGRFSGRQFSNSRSEMNVSTLELGDSALYLCASSPSWEGAAYEQFFGPGTRLTVL.

This clone was observed once. The chain has TRBV5-1 and TRBJ2-3, with 9 positions matching TRBD2. The CDR3 runs to 15 residues. V shed 0 bases and J 3 bases; nucleotides not matched to a gene: 2. CDR1 is SGHRS, CDR2 YFSETQ, per germline. The CDR3 nucleotides read TGCGCCAGCAGCTTGGCTCTAGCGGGAACAGATACGCAGTATTTT. This translates into CASSLALAGTDTQYF.

This clone occurred a few times. The V and J genes are TRBV7-9 and TRBJ2-7, with 9 positions matching TRBD1. In germline, CDR1 is SEHNR, CDR2 FQNEAQ (reference sequence). The CDR3 loop spans 16 amino acids. After removal of 3 bases from V and 2 bases from J, the junction contained 8 bases not matched to a gene. CDR3 sequence (DNA): TGTGCCAGCAGCTTTTTCTCCGGGACAGGGACCTACGAGCAGTACTTC. Its protein product is CASSFFSGTGTYEQYF.

This chain links TRBV19 with TRBJ2-5; D uncertain. CDR1 and CDR2 (germline): LNHDA, SQIVND (reference sequence). Deletions cut 4 bases from V and 1 base from J, with 10 bases between. The CDR3 extends over 14 amino acids. The CDR3 here is CASSRPRRQETQYF. The DNA for the CDR3 is TGTGCCAGTAGTAGACCCAGACGCCAAGAGACCCAGTACTTC. The variable domain in full, completed from reference TRBV19 and TRBJ2-5, reads DGGITQSPKYLFRKEGQNVTLSCEQNLNHDAMYWYRQDPGQGLRLIYYSQIVNDFQKGDIAEGYSVSREKKESFPLTVTSAQKNPTAFYLCASSRPRRQETQYFGPGTRLLVL.

The rearrangement links TRBV29-1 to TRBJ2-2; TRBD1 matches at 7 bases. Trimming removed 1 base from V and 4 bases from J; junction bases left unmatched: 24. Germline loops: CDR1 SQVTM, CDR2 ANQGSEA. This CDR3 region has 21 residues. The CDR3 DNA follows: TGCAGCGTTGAAGTCCATCCGAAACAGGGGTATTGGGCCGCGGGCACCGGGGAGCTGTTTTTT. This encodes CSVEVHPKQGYWAAGTGELFF.

The chain links TRBV7-9 to TRBJ2-1; D call uncertain. Trimming stripped 3 bases from V and 5 bases from J, with 11 bases between. This CDR3 spans 14 amino acids. Germline CDR1 is SEHNR and CDR2 is FQNEAQ (reference sequence). The CDR3 DNA follows: TGTGCCAGCAGCTTTTGGCAGAAAGACAATGAGCAGTTCTTC. It encodes CASSFWQKDNEQFF.

The CDR3: CASSSQRGAVADTQYF. The CDR3 DNA reads as TGTGCCAGCAGCTCCCAGCGGGGGGCTGTAGCAGATACGCAGTATTTT. The chain carries TRBV5-4 and TRBJ2-3; 9 positions agree with TRBD2. Trimming cost V 3 bases and J 4 bases; bases outside gene matches: 9. This CDR3 has 16 amino acids. Germline V lookup: CDR1 SGHNT, CDR2 YYREEE (reference sequence).

This clone appeared once. The chain has TRBV18 and TRBJ1-1; 8 bases fit TRBD1. Per the germline V gene, CDR1 is KGHSH and CDR2 is LQKENI. The CDR3 consists of 15 residues. The junction had 3 bases not matched to a gene; V was cut back by 1 base and J by 2 bases. For the CDR3, the DNA is TGTGCCAGCTCACCACTGTCAGGGGGCAACACTGAAGCTTTCTTT. The encoded protein is CASSPLSGGNTEAFF.

This clone was seen a few times. The V call is TRBV18, the J call TRBJ1-1; 9 nucleotides align to TRBD1. Per the germline V gene, CDR1 is KGHSH and CDR2 is LQKENI. Germline trimming cut 4 bases from V and 11 bases from J; bases unmatched to any gene: 11. The CDR3 has 14 residues. The CDR3 DNA is TGTGCCAGCTCACTAACAGGGGGCAGGCTAGGGGCTTTCTTT. Amino acid sequence: CASSLTGGRLGAFF.

The J gene is TRBJ2-7, the V gene TRBV19, with a tentative D call TRBD1 (5 bases). V was trimmed by 6 bases and J by 3 bases, leaving 21 bases between them. This CDR3 spans 16 amino acids. Per germline, CDR1 LNHDA and CDR2 SQIVND (reference sequence). The CDR3 loop reads CASSLTTTAPYYEQYF. For the CDR3, the DNA is TGTGCCAGTAGCTTAACTACGACAGCTCCATACTACGAGCAGTACTTC.

This sequence joins TRBV19 and TRBJ1-1, with 8 bases fitting TRBD1. CDR3 length: 13 residues. With V trimmed by 7 bases and J by 2 bases, 3 bases remained unmatched. Germline CDR1 reads LNHDA; CDR2 reads SQIVND (reference sequence). CDR3 amino acids: CASKGQGNTEAFF. The CDR3 nucleotides read TGTGCCAGTAAAGGACAGGGAAACACTGAAGCTTTCTTT.

This chain uses TRBV6-4 with TRBJ2-3, with 8 bases fitting TRBD2. Unmatched junction bases numbered 8, after V lost 5 bases and J lost 4 bases. This CDR3 region has 15 residues. The germline CDR1 and CDR2 sequences are MRHNA and SNTAGT. The CDR3 DNA sequence: TGTGCCAGCAGTCCCCTGGCGGGGGGCCCAGATACGCAGTATTTT. Its protein product is CASSPLAGGPDTQYF.

V is TRBV25-1 and J is TRBJ2-3; D is unclear. V was cut by 3 bases and J by 2 bases, with 21 bases left in between. The CDR3 runs 18 residues. CDR1 and CDR2 (germline): MGHDK, SYGVNS. In DNA, the CDR3 is TGTGCCAGCAGTGAGAGAGCTAGAGAGCCCCTCAACACAGATACGCAGTATTTT. Protein product: CASSERAREPLNTDTQYF.

This rearrangement joins TRBV9 to TRBJ2-2; D is undetermined. Trimming pared 0 bases from V and 3 bases from J, leaving 12 bases between. There are 16 residues in the CDR3. Germline V gene data show CDR1 as SGDLS and CDR2 as YYNGEE. CDR3 amino acids: CASSVELAEHTGELFF. CDR3 bases: TGTGCCAGCAGCGTAGAACTGGCGGAACACACCGGGGAGCTGTTTTTT.

The V and J genes are TRBV29-1 and TRBJ1-4, with D hard to call. The V end lost 5 bases, the J end lost 3 bases, and 7 bases lay between the germline ends. This CDR3 has 12 residues. Germline assignment: CDR1 SQVTM and CDR2 ANQGSEA. The CDR3 region has the DNA TGCAGCGTTAGGGCAGCTAATGAAAAACTGTTTTTT. Protein: CSVRAANEKLFF.

The CDR3 protein is CASSIQTGQGNYEQYF. The CDR3 DNA sequence: TGTGCCAGTAGTATCCAAACGGGACAGGGGAACTACGAGCAGTACTTC. V usage is TRBV19 and J usage is TRBJ2-7; TRBD1 agrees at 10 bases. The CDR3 covers 16 residues. Germline loops: CDR1 LNHDA, CDR2 SQIVND (reference sequence). J was trimmed by 3 bases and V by 3 bases; bases with no gene match: 8. The whole variable domain, filled in from reference TRBV19 and TRBJ2-7, reads DGGITQSPKYLFRKEGQNVTLSCEQNLNHDAMYWYRQDPGQGLRLIYYSQIVNDFQKGDIAEGYSVSREKKESFPLTVTSAQKNPTAFYLCASSIQTGQGNYEQYFGPGTRLTVT.